This T cell receptor beta chain was found in a study of blood T cell repertoires in COVID-19. Background on the study: PBMCs, B-cell-depleted T cells, or T cells were the source of the cDNA or gDNA that made up the material.

This CDR3 has 14 amino acids. V was trimmed by 5 bases and J by 6 bases, leaving 16 bases between them. The germline V gene has CDR1 SGHTA and CDR2 FQGNSA. Original data processing: Estimated nucleated cell counts came from reference gene primer amplification. Produced via immunoSEQ multiplex PCR; TCRdb's table is partial and in-frame only. The D gene and trimming were derived from the DNA, and the V and J assignments and clone size from that table. The sample has a few hundred thousand clones; 70% to 90% are singletons. Cohorts were assigned according to the clinical history that participants reported. Resolution of symptoms, clearance, or two negative PCRs was present in recovered Cohort 3 donors. This clone appeared a few times.

The source of this sequence is a woman under 40 who had recovered from COVID-19. This chain joins TRBV7-2 and TRBJ1-2; D might be TRBD1 (5 bases). Sequenced sample: PBMCs or T cells enriched from blood (not recorded which). CDR3 nucleotides: TGTGCCAGCAGCCGCCGCCAGGGTCCGGATGGCTACACCTTC. This translates into CASSRRQGPDGYTF. Using reference TRBV7-2 and TRBJ1-2 for the parts outside the CDR3, the full variable domain is GAGVSQSPSNKVTEKGKDVELRCDPISGHTALYWYRQSLGQGLEFLIYFQGNSAPDKSGLPSDRFSAERTGGSVSTLTIQRTQQEDSAVYLCASSRRQGPDGYTFGSGTRLTVV.